Sequencing of this T cell receptor (beta chain) was carried out in a study of molecular identifiers for immune sequencing clone quantification. Study-wide results and limits: Barcode-sharing identical TCR molecules could underestimate highly expanded clone sizes.

TCRdb recomputed calls from the PCR reads with MiXCR, one row per CDR3 protein. This sample carries fewer than 350,000 distinct CDR3 sequences, over 20% of them seen once, and the ten largest clones take approximately 0.8%. This CDR3 region has 14 residues. A note on this clonotype: The antigen is not known. This CDR3 fails to terminate in the conserved phenylalanine or tryptophan, so it likely reflects a read error.

The sequence was collected from a human donor in good health. Some libraries in this study had Jurkat cell RNA spiked in. The specimen was naive CD8+ T cells from blood, with Jurkat cell RNA spiked in. Subset specified: FACS-sorted CD8+CD4-CCR7+CD45RA+ naive T cells. The chain employs TRBV5-3 and TRBJ2-3; D is unresolved. TRBV5-3 is placed among ORFs of uncertain function. CDR3 loop: CASSLFVGPDTQYL. As DNA, the CDR3 is TGTGCCAGCAGCTTGTTTGTCGGCCCAGATACGCAGTATCTT.